This T cell receptor (beta chain) was sequenced for a study of CD8+CD57+ T cells in acquired aplastic anemia (dated 2018 in TCRdb). At the level of the whole study: A mean of about 3.2 ug of DNA, ranging from roughly 0.19 to 27.4 ug, was extracted from sorted CD4+ and CD8+ cells. An average of around 9.8 million reads for CD4+ cells and under 13 million reads for CD8+ cells was obtained from healthy donor samples.

Profiling of TCR beta VDJ combinations and CDR3 sequences used genomic DNA as the template. TCR repertoire sequencing was run on an Illumina HiSeq 2000. The study's own analysis went as follows. TRBV/TRBJ rearrangement plots, CDR3 size and DJ length profiles, and Simpson's diversity index were used to evaluate the repertoires. The immunodominant clone was defined as the most abundant DNA sequence in deep sequencing data. CDR3 amino acid sequences were checked for sharing across subjects and were also compared against the VDJdb database and published repertoires. The public sequencing data were trimmed at Q25 with fastp and processed into clonotypes with MiXCR by TCRdb, which kept only in-frame beta chains. Under each unique CDR3 protein, matching rows form one entry showing the most common genes and DNA. TCRdb's processing, not the study's, gives the V and J calls here. The sample contains 180,000 or so distinct CDR3 sequences, 46% of them found a single time. The leading ten clones occupy approximately 2.9% of the sample.

At the junction V is shortened by 2 bases and J by 8 bases; bases outside the gene matches: 6. The germline V gene encodes CDR1 MGHDK and CDR2 SYGVNS. Its CDR3 holds 14 amino acids, cysteine through phenylalanine. Kept here is only the CDR3 DNA, which spans 42 bases and is read in frame from base 1. In this study, sorted CD4+ and CD8+ T cells from the blood of healthy subjects and of severe aplastic anemia patients had their TCR repertoires deep-sequenced. Ficoll-Paque density gradient centrifugation was used to isolate peripheral blood mononuclear cells. Before DNA was extracted, CD4+ and CD8+ T cells were sorted using either FACS or magnetic beads. What the authors observed across the whole study: Fewer than 35 CD8+ CDR3 sequences were found to be shared between patients and controls, but these sequences appeared to be highly expressed in patients and within the immunodominant clones of the patients. CD8+ Simpson's diversity did not differ significantly between patients and healthy controls (P=0.060).

About this clonotype itself: Its specific antigen is unknown. No base-level quality is on record; no much larger clone is a single base apart.

The specimen sequenced was sorted CD4+, CD8+, or CD8+CD57+ T cells (not recorded which) from PBMCs. This TCR was recovered from a human donor in good health. The chain links TRBV25-1 with TRBJ2-1; 7 central nucleotides agree with TRBD1. The CDR3 is CASSEGTAAHEQFF. The nucleotide sequence reads as follows: TGTGCCAGCAGTGAAGGGACAGCAGCCCATGAGCAGTTCTTC.